Listed here are 16 T cell receptor beta chains from one sample, sequenced in a study of T cell changes during pregnancy in multiple sclerosis. Produced via immunoSEQ multiplex PCR; TCRdb's table is partial and in-frame only. The table lists about 23,000 clones, 75% to 90% of them singletons, with roughly 0.99% in the top ten. The input for sequencing was CD4+ T cells from peripheral blood mononuclear cells, taken in the first trimester of pregnancy. The receptors here all came from a female donor in good health, enrolled as a control in a pregnancy study.

This chain joins TRBV29-1 and TRBJ1-4; unclear D gene. The germline gives CDR1 SQVTM, CDR2 ANQGSEA. Trimming pared 1 base from V and 0 bases from J, leaving 6 bases between. This CDR3 is built from 14 residues. CDR3 in DNA: TGCAGCGTTGAAGTCAGATCAACTAATGAAAAACTGTTTTTT. Its protein is CSVEVRSTNEKLFF. The whole variable domain, remainder taken from reference TRBV29-1 and TRBJ1-4, is SAVISQKPSRDICQRGTSLTIQCQVDSQVTMMFWYRQQPGQSLTLIATANQGSEATYESGFVIDKFPISRPNLTFSTLTVSNMSPEDSSIYLCSVEVRSTNEKLFFGSGTQLSVL.

This chain joins TRBV6-6 and TRBJ2-7, with D possibly matching TRBD1 (6 bases). CDR1 is MNHNY and CDR2 is SVGAGI in the germline V gene (reference sequence). The CDR3 length is 14 residues. V lost 6 bases and J 5 bases, leaving 17 bases between the germline ends. CDR3 bases: TGTGCCAGCAGGATACAGGGAGATTTCAACGAGCAGTACTTC. Its translation: CASRIQGDFNEQYF.

This chain links TRBV5-1 with TRBJ2-2; D perhaps matches TRBD2 (6 bases). Germline CDR1 is SGHRS and CDR2 is YFSETQ. CDR3 length equals 14 residues. V was cut by 6 bases and J by 3 bases, with 12 bases left in between. CDR3 loop: CASKEGRDTGELFF. The CDR3 nucleotides read TGCGCCAGCAAGGAGGGTCGAGACACCGGGGAGCTGTTTTTT.

The chain couples TRBV5-1 to TRBJ1-2, with TRBD1 as a possible D gene (5 bases). The CDR3 is 14 residues long. CDR1 and CDR2 from the germline V gene are SGHRS and YFSETQ. Deletions cut 2 bases from V and 8 bases from J, with 16 bases between. The CDR3 sequence: CASSFGSTGGGYTF. In nucleotides, the CDR3 is TGCGCCAGCAGCTTCGGAAGCACAGGAGGGGGCTACACCTTC.

The chain carries TRBV7-9 and TRBJ2-7, with TRBD1 as a possible D gene (7 bases). The length of the CDR3 is 15 residues. Germline-derived CDR1 and CDR2 are SEHNR and FQNEAQ (reference sequence). V lost 4 bases and J lost 4, with 17 bases in between. DNA for the CDR3: TGTGCCAGCAGCTACCTGTCGACAGGGACTTACGAGCAGTACTTC. Protein product: CASSYLSTGTYEQYF.

The rearrangement links TRBV29-1 to TRBJ2-7; 9 bases map to TRBD2. V was clipped by 0 bases and J by 2 bases; unmatched bases: 5. Looked up from germline, CDR1 is SQVTM and CDR2 is ANQGSEA. The CDR3 has 15 residues. CDR3 nucleotide sequence: TGCAGCGTTGAAGATCCGAAGCGGGGGGCCTACGAGCAGTACTTC. Translation gives CSVEDPKRGAYEQYF.

V usage is TRBV7-6 and J usage is TRBJ2-1, with no clear D. CDR1 and CDR2 from the germline V gene are SGHVS and FNYEAQ. The V gene lost 4 bases and the J gene lost 6 bases, with 7 bases spanning the gap. The length of the CDR3 is 12 residues. CDR3 sequence reads: CASSSYSNEQFF. The DNA of the CDR3 is TGTGCCAGCAGCTCATACAGCAATGAGCAGTTCTTC.

The gene calls are TRBV11-1 and TRBJ2-3, with D unresolved. The CDR3 extends over 15 amino acids. Germline-derived CDR1 and CDR2 are SGHAT and FQDESV (reference sequence). The V end lost 2 bases, the J end lost 2 bases, and 11 bases lay between the germline ends. The chain's CDR3 is CASSLRLALTDTQYF. CDR3 nucleotide sequence: TGTGCCAGCAGCTTACGATTGGCCCTCACAGATACGCAGTATTTT.

This chain links TRBV4-1 with TRBJ2-1; 10 nucleotides match TRBD1. The CDR3 sequence is 18 residues long. CDR1 is MGHRA and CDR2 is YSYEKL in the germline V gene. The J segment lost 3 bases and the V segment lost 0 bases, leaving 8 bases of the junction unmatched. The CDR3 DNA reads as TGCGCCAGCAGCCAAGAGGGCGTGCGGGACAGGGGCTACAATGAGCAGTTCTTC. Its translation is CASSQEGVRDRGYNEQFF.

This clone was recorded once. The chain couples TRBV6-5 to TRBJ1-1, with D unclear. Germline V lookup: CDR1 MNHEY, CDR2 SVGAGI. The CDR3 loop spans 15 amino acids. V lost 0 bases, J lost 0 bases, and 8 bases lay in between. The CDR3 spells CASSYSDGMNTEAFF. For the CDR3, the DNA is TGTGCCAGCAGTTACTCTGACGGGATGAACACTGAAGCTTTCTTT.

The chain employs TRBV19 and TRBJ1-3; D may be TRBD1 (6 bases). Trimming pared 6 bases from V and 3 bases from J, leaving 9 bases between. This CDR3 comprises 13 residues. Germline V gene data show CDR1 as LNHDA and CDR2 as SQIVND (reference sequence). Written as DNA, the CDR3 is TGTGCCAGTAGGTTACAGGGTGGAAACACCATATATTTT. This translates into CASRLQGGNTIYF.

The chain carries TRBV29-1 and TRBJ2-1; perhaps TRBD2 as D (5 bases). Trimming pared 1 base from V and 0 bases from J, leaving 10 bases between. Germline V CDR1 and CDR2: SQVTM, ANQGSEA. CDR3 length: 15 amino acids. In nucleotides, the CDR3 is TGCAGCGTTGAAGGGTCGGGGAGCTCCTACAATGAGCAGTTCTTC. This translates into CSVEGSGSSYNEQFF.

The chain uses TRBV9 and TRBJ1-1, with D unclear. This CDR3 is 13 amino acids long. V was clipped by 4 bases and J by 4 bases, with 11 bases between them. The germline V gene encodes CDR1 SGDLS and CDR2 YYNGEE. The CDR3 DNA reads TGTGCCAGCAGCCCCTCGGGGTCCACTGAAGCTTTCTTT. As protein: CASSPSGSTEAFF.

Points on this clone: Its ends do not fully match the called genes, so a read error is possible. The genes are TRBV7-2 and TRBJ2-2; 7 positions match TRBD2. In germline, CDR1 is SGHTA, CDR2 FQGNSA. The CDR3 sequence is 16 residues long. CDR3 region: CASTLASGANTGELFF. The CDR3 nucleotides read TGTGCCAGCACCTTAGCTAGCGGAGCTAACACCGGGGAGCTGTTTTTT.

This clone was seen more than once but under ten times. The chain links TRBV6-1 to TRBJ1-2; 8 bases agree with TRBD1. This CDR3 region has 16 residues. With V trimmed by 2 bases and J by 5 bases, 10 bases remained unmatched. Germline V gives CDR1 MNHNS, CDR2 SASEGT. The CDR3 reads CASSEIGQGGRYGYTF. The CDR3 coding sequence is TGTGCCAGCAGTGAAATCGGACAGGGCGGCCGTTATGGCTACACCTTC.

The V call is TRBV5-4, the J call TRBJ2-1; the D gene is possibly TRBD2 (5 bases). The CDR3 extends over 13 amino acids. Between the trimmed V and J ends, which lost 2 bases and 6 bases, there was a span of 9 bases. Germline CDR1 and CDR2: SGHNT and YYREEE (reference sequence). The CDR3: CASSFAGFNEQFF. The CDR3 DNA reads as TGTGCCAGCAGCTTTGCGGGTTTCAATGAGCAGTTCTTC.